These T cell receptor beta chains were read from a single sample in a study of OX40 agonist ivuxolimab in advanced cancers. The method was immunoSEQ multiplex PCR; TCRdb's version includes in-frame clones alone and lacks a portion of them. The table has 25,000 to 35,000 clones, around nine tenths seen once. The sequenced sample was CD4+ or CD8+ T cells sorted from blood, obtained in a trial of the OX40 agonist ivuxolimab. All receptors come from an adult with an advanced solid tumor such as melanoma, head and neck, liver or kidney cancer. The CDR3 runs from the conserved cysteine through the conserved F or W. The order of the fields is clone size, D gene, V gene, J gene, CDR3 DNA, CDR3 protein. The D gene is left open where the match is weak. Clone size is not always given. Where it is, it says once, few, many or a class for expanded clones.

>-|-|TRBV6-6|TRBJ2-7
TGTGCCAGCAACTACGGGACACCCATGGGGGAGCAGTACTTC
CASNYGTPMGEQYF
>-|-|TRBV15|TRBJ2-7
TGTGCCACCAGCGTGGAGGCCAGTACCTCCTACGAGCAGTACTTC
CATSVEASTSYEQYF
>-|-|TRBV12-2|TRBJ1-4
TGTGCAAGTCCACCTGGGGGGGCCGGTAATGAAAAACTGTTTTTT
CASPPGGAGNEKLFF
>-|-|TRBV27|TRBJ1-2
TGTGCCAGCAGTTTTGACGGGGGGCCCACTAGCGGCTACACCTTC
CASSFDGGPTSGYTF
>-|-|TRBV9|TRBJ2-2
TGTGCCAGCAGCGTAGGCGTTGGGGAGCTGTTTTTT
CASSVGVGELFF
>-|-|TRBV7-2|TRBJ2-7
TGTGCCAGCAGCCTGTCCCCGGGCGGCTACGAGCAGTACTTC
CASSLSPGGYEQYF
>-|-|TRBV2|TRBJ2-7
TGTGCCAGCGGGGCGGACGAGCAGTACTTC
CASGADEQYF
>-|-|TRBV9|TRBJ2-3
TGTGCCAGCAGCGGGGAGCACACCCCAGATACGCAGTATTTT
CASSGEHTPDTQYF
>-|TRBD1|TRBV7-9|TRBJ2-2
TGTGCCAGCCAGGATGGGACAGGTGATACACCCGGGGAGCTGTTTTTT
CASQDGTGDTPGELFF
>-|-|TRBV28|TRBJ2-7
TGTGCCAGCAGTTACAACCGGGGGGAGCAGTACTTC
CASSYNRGEQYF
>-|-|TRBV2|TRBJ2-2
TGTGCCACCCCAGGGTACACCGGGGAGCTGTTTTTT
CATPGYTGELFF
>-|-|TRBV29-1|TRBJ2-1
TGCAGCGGGAGTAGGGACCCGAGCTCCTACAATGAGCAGTTCTTC
CSGSRDPSSYNEQFF
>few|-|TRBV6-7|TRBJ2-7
TGTGCCAGCAGGACCGGGACCAAGTACGAGCAGTACTTC
CASRTGTKYEQYF
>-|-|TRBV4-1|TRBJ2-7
TGCGCCAGCAGGCGCCGAGACCTCAGCGACTCCTACGAGCAGTACTTC
CASRRRDLSDSYEQYF
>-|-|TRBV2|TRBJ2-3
TGTGCCAGGGAGTACCGCGGGAAGTTCACAGATACGCAGTATTTT
CAREYRGKFTDTQYF
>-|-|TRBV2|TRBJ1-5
TGTGCCAGCAGTGTGAGGGGGGTTTTTCAGCCCCAGCATTTT
CASSVRGVFQPQHF
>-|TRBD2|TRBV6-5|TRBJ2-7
TGTGCCAGCAGTTACTCGCGGACTAGCGGCTCCTACGAGCAGTACTTC
CASSYSRTSGSYEQYF
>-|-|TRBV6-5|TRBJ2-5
TGTGCCAGCAGTTACGGGGGCCCGGAGACCCAGTACTTC
CASSYGGPETQYF
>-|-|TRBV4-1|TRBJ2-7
TGCGCCAGCAGCCAGGACCGGACTGGGTGGAACGAGCAGTACTTC
CASSQDRTGWNEQYF
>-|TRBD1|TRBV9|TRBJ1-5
TGTGCCAGCGGCGAGACAGGGAAAAATCAGCCCCAGCATTTT
CASGETGKNQPQHF
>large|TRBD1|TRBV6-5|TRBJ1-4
TGTGCCAGCAGTTCGGGACAGAAGAATGAAAAACTGTTTTTT
CASSSGQKNEKLFF
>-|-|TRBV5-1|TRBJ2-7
TGCGCCAGCAGCTTGGACGCCCGGAAGCAGTACTTC
CASSLDARKQYF
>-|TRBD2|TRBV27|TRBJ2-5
TGTGCCAGCAGAGGACTAGCGGGGGCCCCAATCCAAGAGACCCAGTACTTC
CASRGLAGAPIQETQYF
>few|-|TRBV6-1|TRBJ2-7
TGTGCCAGCAGTGTGATAAGTGGCGAGCAGTACTTC
CASSVISGEQYF
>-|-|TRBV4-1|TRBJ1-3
TGCGCCAGCAGCCCCAGGGGATCTGGAAACACCATATATTTT
CASSPRGSGNTIYF
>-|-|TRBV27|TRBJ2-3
TGTGCCAGCAGTCACCTACGACTGCCCGGGCAGTATTTT
CASSHLRLPGQYF
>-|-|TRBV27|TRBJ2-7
TGTGCCAGCAGCATCTCCTTGGGAGTCTACGAGCAGTACTTC
CASSISLGVYEQYF
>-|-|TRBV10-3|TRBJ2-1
TGTGCCATCAGATCGCACGGGACGCCCTACAATGAGCAGTTCTTC
CAIRSHGTPYNEQFF
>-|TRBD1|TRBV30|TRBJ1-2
TGTGCCTGGAGTGTAGGGACAGGGGGCTTCTATGGCTACACCTTC
CAWSVGTGGFYGYTF
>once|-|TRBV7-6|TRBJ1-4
TGTGCCAGCACCCCTTTACGGGGTGCAGAAAAACTGTTTTTT
CASTPLRGAEKLFF
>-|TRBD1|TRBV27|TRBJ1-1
TGTGCCAGCAGTTTAAACAGGGGGGGGAACACTGAAGCTTTCTTT
CASSLNRGGNTEAFF
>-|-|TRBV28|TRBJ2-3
TGTGCCAGCAGTTTATTAGGGGTAACAGATACGCAGTATTTT
CASSLLGVTDTQYF
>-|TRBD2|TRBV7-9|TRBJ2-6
TGTGCCAGCAGCTTCTTCGGACTAGCGGGTGCTGGGGCCAACGTCCTGACTTTC
CASSFFGLAGAGANVLTF
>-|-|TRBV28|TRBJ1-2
TGTGCCAGCAGTTTAGATGTAGGTTTAGGCGGCTACACCTTC
CASSLDVGLGGYTF
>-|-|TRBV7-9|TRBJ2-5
TGTGCCAGCAGCTTAGCGGGAGAGACCCAGTACTTC
CASSLAGETQYF
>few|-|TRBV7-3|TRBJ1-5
TGTGCCAGCAGCTTTCTCGCTGATCAGCCCCAGCATTTT
CASSFLADQPQHF
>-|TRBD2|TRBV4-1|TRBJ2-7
TGCGCCAGCAGCTACACTAGCGGTGATGACTACGAGCAGTACTTC
CASSYTSGDDYEQYF
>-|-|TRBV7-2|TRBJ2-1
TGTGCCAGCAGCCTGGGGTGGGAGCAGTTCTTC
CASSLGWEQFF
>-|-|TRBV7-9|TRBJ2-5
TGTGCCAGCAGCTTAGTCCTCGGCCAAGAGACCCAGTACTTC
CASSLVLGQETQYF
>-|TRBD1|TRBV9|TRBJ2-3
TGTGCCAGCGGCACAGGGGGCTATACGCAGTATTTT
CASGTGGYTQYF
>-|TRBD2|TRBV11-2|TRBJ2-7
TGTGCCAGCAGCTTAGGGGCGGGAGGGCCCTCCGAGCAGTACTTC
CASSLGAGGPSEQYF
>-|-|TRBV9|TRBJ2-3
TGTGCCAGCAGCGTAGACGGGGGCGGCACAGATACGCAGTATTTT
CASSVDGGGTDTQYF
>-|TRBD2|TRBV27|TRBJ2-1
TGTGCCAGCAGTTTATCGATAGGACTAGCGGTGTACAATGAGCAGTTCTTC
CASSLSIGLAVYNEQFF
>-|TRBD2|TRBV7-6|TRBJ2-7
TGTGCCAGCAGCCTTACTAGCGGATCCTACGAGCAGTACTTC
CASSLTSGSYEQYF
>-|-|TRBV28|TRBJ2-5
TGTGCCAGCAGTTTAATTCTCGGACGGGTCCAAGAGACCCAGTACTTC
CASSLILGRVQETQYF
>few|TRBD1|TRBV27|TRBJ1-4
TGTGCCAGCAGTTTAGGGACAGGGGGGACAACTAATGAAAAACTGTTTTTT
CASSLGTGGTTNEKLFF
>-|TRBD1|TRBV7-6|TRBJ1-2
TGTGCCAGCAGCTCGCCGGGAGGGACAGGGGTAACCTATGGCTACACCTTC
CASSSPGGTGVTYGYTF
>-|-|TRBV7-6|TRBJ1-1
TGTGCCAGCAGCCCCACCGGGGACGGGGGGACTGAAGCTTTCTTT
CASSPTGDGGTEAFF
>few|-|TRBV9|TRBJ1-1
TGTGCCAGCAGCGTAGGGGTGGGAGAAGCTTTCTTT
CASSVGVGEAFF
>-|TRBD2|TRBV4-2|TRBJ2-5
TGTGCCAGCAGCCAAGGACTAGCGGGAGAATCGACCCAGTACTTC
CASSQGLAGESTQYF
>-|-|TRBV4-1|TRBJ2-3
TGCGCCAGCAGCCAAGTCGCTCCTAGGACAGATACGCAGTATTTT
CASSQVAPRTDTQYF
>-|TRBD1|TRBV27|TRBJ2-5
TGTGCCAGCAGTTTATATATGGGACAGGGGATTAAGGAGACCCAGTACTTC
CASSLYMGQGIKETQYF
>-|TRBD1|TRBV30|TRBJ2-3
TGTGCCTGGAGTGCGTCAGGGGGCGGGGCAGATACGCAGTATTTT
CAWSASGGGADTQYF
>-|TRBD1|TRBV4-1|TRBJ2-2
TGCGCCAGCAGCCAAGAAGGGAAGGGGGCGGCCGGGGAGCTGTTTTTT
CASSQEGKGAAGELFF
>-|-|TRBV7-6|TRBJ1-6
TGTGCCAGCAGCTTCCCAGGTTCACCCCTCCACTTT
CASSFPGSPLHF